Below are 16 T cell receptor beta chains sequenced from a single sample in a study of T cell responses to AZD1222 COVID-19 vaccine. Sequenced by immunoSEQ multiplex PCR; TCRdb stores in-frame clones only, minus some. The data show 100,000 to 150,000 clones, roughly 91% seen once. Sequencing was performed on peripheral blood, taken 28 days after the second AZD1222 dose. These receptors all come from an adult who received the AZD1222 COVID-19 vaccine.

The chain employs TRBV3-1 (or the pseudogene TRBV3-2) and TRBJ2-3; D gene unclear. The CDR3 totals 13 residues. Trimming left V 0 bases short and J 5 bases short, with 6 bases between. The germline CDR1 and CDR2 sequences are LGHDT and YNNKEL (reference sequence). The CDR3 loop is CASSQEERDTQYF. The CDR3 nucleotides read TGTGCCAGCAGCCAAGAAGAGCGAGATACGCAGTATTTT.

This clone showed up just once. This chain uses TRBV5-4 with TRBJ1-1; D remains ambiguous. This CDR3 spans 16 amino acids. Germline V CDR1 and CDR2: SGHNT, YYREEE (reference sequence). V lost 0 bases and J 4 bases, leaving 16 bases between the germline ends. The CDR3 loop reads CASSLEPFKSPTEAFF. The CDR3 DNA sequence: TGTGCCAGCAGCTTGGAACCCTTCAAATCCCCCACTGAAGCTTTCTTT.

V and J are TRBV3-1 (or the pseudogene TRBV3-2) and TRBJ2-7; D unclear. Germline-derived CDR1 and CDR2 are LGHDT and YNNKEL (reference sequence). Trimming removed 1 base from V and 0 bases from J, with 10 bases in between. The CDR3 length is 15 residues. The CDR3, as DNA: TGTGCCAGCAGCCAAGGCGGCTTGAGCTCCTACGAGCAGTACTTC. Encoded protein: CASSQGGLSSYEQYF.

The chain uses TRBV20-1 and TRBJ2-7; 8 positions match TRBD2. Germline V gene data show CDR1 as DFQATT and CDR2 as SNEGSKA (reference sequence). The CDR3 extends over 16 amino acids. V was pared by 3 bases and J by 0 bases, with 10 bases of the junction left unmatched. The CDR3 DNA reads as TGCAGTGCTAGTTGGGCGGGGGGTCAAAGCTCCTACGAGCAGTACTTC. It specifies CSASWAGGQSSYEQYF.

The CDR3: CASSFPDRAAAYGYTF. The CDR3 DNA is TGTGCCAGCAGCTTCCCGGACAGGGCCGCTGCCTATGGCTACACCTTC. The rearrangement uses TRBV5-6 and TRBJ1-2, with 8 bases aligning to TRBD1. The germline V gene encodes CDR1 SGHDT and CDR2 YYEEEE. Trimming took 2 bases from V and 4 from J; bases not matched to a gene: 10. The CDR3 is made up of 16 amino acids.

This sequence joins TRBV18 and TRBJ2-7; a possible D gene is TRBD1 (5 bases). The CDR3 loop spans 14 amino acids. CDR1 KGHSH and CDR2 LQKENI come from the germline V gene. V was shortened by 3 bases and J by 3 bases, with 12 bases between the two germline ends. CDR3 amino acids: CASSPSTVSYEQYF. The CDR3 region has the DNA TGTGCCAGCTCACCCTCGACAGTCAGCTACGAGCAGTACTTC.

This chain uses TRBV24-1 with TRBJ1-2; possibly TRBD1 for D (5 bases). The CDR3 covers 13 residues. Trimming removed 3 bases at V and 4 bases at J, with 8 bases between. CDR1 and CDR2 from the germline V gene are KGHDR and SFDVKD. The CDR3 bases are TGTGCCACCAGTGATGGGGGATCCTATGGCTACACCTTC. Its translation: CATSDGGSYGYTF.

The chain carries TRBV6-5 and TRBJ1-6; 10 bases align to TRBD1. J lost 7 bases, V lost 5 bases, and 2 bases had no gene match. The germline CDR1 and CDR2 sequences are MNHEY and SVGAGI. The CDR3 extends over 14 amino acids. This CDR3 is CASSPGQGNSPLHF. CDR3 coding DNA: TGTGCCAGCAGTCCGGGACAGGGGAATTCACCCCTCCACTTT.

The genes are TRBV6-2 or TRBV6-3 and TRBJ2-7, with no clear D. The germline CDR1 and CDR2 sequences are MNHEY and SVGEGT. The ends were cut back, 3 bases at V and 3 bases at J, with 12 bases in the middle. The length of the CDR3 is 14 residues. The CDR3 region is CASSYFESDYEQYF. DNA for the CDR3: TGTGCCAGCAGTTATTTCGAGAGTGACTACGAGCAGTACTTC.

The rearrangement joins TRBV12-3 or TRBV12-4 to TRBJ1-5, with D hard to call. V lost 6 bases and J 3 bases, leaving 9 bases between the germline ends. The CDR3 runs to 13 residues. The CDR3 here is CASSRSPNQPQHF. The CDR3 bases are TGTGCCAGCAGCCGCTCCCCCAATCAGCCCCAGCATTTT.

The J gene is TRBJ1-2, the V gene TRBV7-2, with 11 bases that match TRBD1. This CDR3 spans 17 amino acids. With 5 bases clipped from V and 5 bases from J, the junction kept 13 bases outside the gene matches. Germline assignment: CDR1 SGHTA and CDR2 FQGNSA. The CDR3 DNA reads as TGTGCCAGCAGCCTACCGGACAGGGGGCGATTTTCTTATGGCTACACCTTC. This sequence encodes CASSLPDRGRFSYGYTF.

The chain uses TRBV7-3 and TRBJ2-1; D gene ambiguous. Germline lookup yields CDR1 SGHTA and CDR2 FQGTGA. Trimming removed 1 base at V and 0 bases at J, with 10 bases between. CDR3 length: 16 residues. CDR3 residues: CASSLSGDSSYNEQFF. DNA for the CDR3: TGTGCCAGCAGCTTAAGTGGGGATAGCTCCTACAATGAGCAGTTCTTC. Full variable domain (rest looked up from reference TRBV7-3 and TRBJ2-1): GAGVSQTPSNKVTEKGKYVELRCDPISGHTALYWYRQSLGQGPEFLIYFQGTGAADDSGLPNDRFFAVRPEGSVSTLKIQRTERGDSAVYLCASSLSGDSSYNEQFFGPGTRLTVL.

The chain combines TRBV5-1 with TRBJ2-2, with TRBD1 matching over 10 bases. This CDR3 contains 15 residues. CDR1 and CDR2 (germline): SGHRS, YFSETQ. The junction had 3 bases not matched to a gene; V was cut back by 7 bases and J by 0 bases. The CDR3 DNA follows: TGCGCCAGCGACAGGGGGCAAGCGAACACCGGGGAGCTGTTTTTT. It yields the protein CASDRGQANTGELFF.

This chain uses TRBV9 with TRBJ1-1, with D perhaps matching TRBD1 (6 bases). CDR1 is SGDLS and CDR2 is YYNGEE in the germline V gene. V dropped 2 bases and J dropped 1 base, with 15 bases sitting between them. The CDR3 is 16 residues long. This CDR3 reads CASSVYKTGRNTEAFF. The CDR3, as DNA: TGTGCCAGCAGCGTTTATAAGACAGGAAGGAACACTGAAGCTTTCTTT.

This clone is a singleton in its sample. Its ends do not fully match the called genes, so a read error is possible. The rearrangement joins TRBV7-2 to TRBJ1-1, with unresolved D. CDR3 size: 14 residues. The germline V gene encodes CDR1 SGHTA and CDR2 FQGNSA. The DNA of the CDR3 is TGTGCCAGCAGCTTATTTCGTGGGAACTCTGAAGCTTTCTTT. Translation gives CASSLFRGNSEAFF. Complete variable domain (other parts from reference TRBV7-2 and TRBJ1-1): GAGVSQSPSNKVTEKGKDVELRCDPISGHTALYWYRQSLGQGLEFLIYFQGNSAPDKSGLPSDRFSAERTGGSVSTLTIQRTQQEDSAVYLCASSLFRGNSEAFFGQGTRLTVV.

The gene calls are TRBV28 and TRBJ2-7; TRBD1 aligns across 7 bases. The CDR3 length is 15 residues. V dropped 3 bases and J dropped 6; count of bases not matched to a gene: 11. Germline CDR1 reads MDHEN; CDR2 reads SYDVKM. The CDR3 spells CASSFRAGGRGEQYF. The DNA for the CDR3 is TGTGCCAGCAGTTTCAGGGCAGGGGGACGAGGCGAGCAGTACTTC.